Listed here are 5 T cell receptor beta chains from one sample, sequenced in a study of molecular identifiers for immune sequencing clone quantification (dated by TCRdb to the late 2010s). Library creation used PCR. Sequencing instrument: NextSeq 500. The raw public data were reprocessed by TCRdb itself: fastp quality trimming at Q25, MiXCR clonotype calling, in-frame beta chains only. Each CDR3 protein gets just one entry, which takes the most common genes and DNA from the rows behind it. A total of around 300,000 distinct CDR3 sequences appear in this sample, roughly a quarter of them only once. The top ten clones comprise around 0.7% of the sample. Sequences were obtained from naive CD8+ T cells from blood, with Jurkat cell RNA spiked in. The cell subset or site tag for this specimen amounts to: FACS-sorted CD8+CD4-CCR7+CD45RA+ naive T cells. Every receptor here comes from a human donor in good health. Some libraries in this study had Jurkat cell RNA spiked in.

This chain connects TRBV12-3 or TRBV12-4 to TRBJ2-7; D is ambiguous. The V and J ends lost 7 bases and 5 bases respectively, with 12 bases between them. This CDR3 region has 12 residues. The CDR3 DNA sequence: TGTGCCAGCAAGGGCCTAGAGGACGAGCAGTACTTC. Its protein is CASKGLEDEQYF.

This clonotype was seen at least ten times. V is TRBV2 and J is TRBJ2-7, with 9 bases lining up with TRBD1. Germline CDR1 SNHLY, CDR2 FYNNEI. The CDR3 is made up of 13 amino acids. The V segment lost 8 bases and the J segment 3 bases; nucleotides outside the gene matches: 5. The CDR3 loop is CASAWDRDYEQYF. CDR3 nucleotides: TGTGCCAGCGCCTGGGACAGGGACTACGAGCAGTACTTC. Variable domain in full (rest from reference TRBV2 and TRBJ2-7): EPEVTQTPSHQVTQMGQEVILRCVPISNHLYFYWYRQILGQKVEFLVSFYNNEISEKSEIFDDQFSVERPDGSNFTLKIRSTKLEDSAMYFCASAWDRDYEQYFGPGTRLTVT.

This clonotype showed up just a few times. The chain employs TRBV28 and TRBJ2-3; 7 bases match TRBD2. The CDR3 runs 16 residues. Per the germline V gene, CDR1 is MDHEN and CDR2 is SYDVKM. Trimming at V came to 2 bases and at J to 5 bases, leaving 10 bases not matched to a gene. CDR3 sequence: CASSLTAGVEIDTQYF. The CDR3 region has the DNA TGTGCCAGCAGTTTAACGGCGGGAGTCGAGATAGATACGCAGTATTTT.

The chain couples TRBV7-9 to TRBJ2-3; possible D gene TRBD2, 7 bases. Trimming removed 4 bases from V and 7 bases from J, with 21 bases in between. This CDR3 is 16 amino acids long. Germline-derived CDR1 and CDR2 are SEHNR and FQNEAQ (reference sequence). This chain's CDR3 is CASSSALEGGLNTQYF. CDR3 DNA: TGTGCCAGCAGCTCAGCGTTGGAGGGGGGGCTAAATACGCAGTATTTT.

The chain links TRBV10-3 to TRBJ1-1; D possibly corresponds to TRBD1 (5 bases). V was pared by 0 bases and J by 0 bases, with 14 bases between. Germline values: CDR1 ENHRY, CDR2 SYGVKD. This CDR3 region has 17 residues. CDR3 sequence (DNA): TGTGCCATCAGTGAGTCGAAGTATGGGGCCCTGAACACTGAAGCTTTCTTT. Translating gives CAISESKYGALNTEAFF.